Below, one T cell receptor (beta chain) is given with its context. Its antigen is undetermined. This entry belongs to a study of cytomegalovirus exposure and HLA in healthy donors. PCR employed 60 Vbeta and 13 Jbeta primers. Libraries were prepared by immunoSEQ multiplex PCR; TCRdb keeps only in-frame clonotypes and omits some of them. This table holds about 200,000 clones, about 83% found once. V lost 7 bases to trimming and J lost 4 bases, with 14 bases between them. Per germline, CDR1 MNHEY and CDR2 SVGAGI. This CDR3 region has 14 residues. Study-wide results and limits: Later on, analysis showed that most CMV-associated TCR beta chains appeared to be HLA-restricted.

The TCR sequence derives from a girl under 18 in good health and CMV-seronegative. The chain carries TRBV6-5 and TRBJ1-5; possibly TRBD1 for D (5 bases). Sequenced material: PBMCs. The CDR3 loop is CASKATGGNQPQHF. CDR3 nucleotides: TGTGCCAGCAAAGCTACAGGTGGAAATCAGCCCCAGCATTTT.